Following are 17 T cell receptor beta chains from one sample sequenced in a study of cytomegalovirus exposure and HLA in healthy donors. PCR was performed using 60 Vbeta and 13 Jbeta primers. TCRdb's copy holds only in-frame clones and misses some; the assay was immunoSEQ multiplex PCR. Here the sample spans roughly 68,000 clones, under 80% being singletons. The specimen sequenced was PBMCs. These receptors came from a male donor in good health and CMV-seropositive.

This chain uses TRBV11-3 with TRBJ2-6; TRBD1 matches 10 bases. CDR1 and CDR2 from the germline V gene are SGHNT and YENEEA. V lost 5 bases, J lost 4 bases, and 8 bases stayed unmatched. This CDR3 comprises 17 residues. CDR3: CASSPGTGDNGANVLTF. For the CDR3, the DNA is TGTGCCAGCAGCCCGGGGACAGGGGATAACGGGGCCAACGTCCTGACTTTC.

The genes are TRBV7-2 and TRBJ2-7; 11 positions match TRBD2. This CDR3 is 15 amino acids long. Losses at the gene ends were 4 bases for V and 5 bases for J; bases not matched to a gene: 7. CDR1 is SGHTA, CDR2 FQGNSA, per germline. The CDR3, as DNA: TGTGCCAGCAGCTACGATAGCGGGGGGGCCGACGAGCAGTACTTC. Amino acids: CASSYDSGGADEQYF.

The CDR3 DNA sequence: TGTGCCAGCAGCTTGGGAGGGCCTAACTATGGCTACACCTTC. Its protein is CASSLGGPNYGYTF. The chain couples TRBV5-4 to TRBJ1-2; D unclear. The CDR3 length is 14 residues. Germline CDR1 is SGHNT and CDR2 is YYREEE (reference sequence). V lost 0 bases, J lost 0 bases, and 6 bases lay in between.

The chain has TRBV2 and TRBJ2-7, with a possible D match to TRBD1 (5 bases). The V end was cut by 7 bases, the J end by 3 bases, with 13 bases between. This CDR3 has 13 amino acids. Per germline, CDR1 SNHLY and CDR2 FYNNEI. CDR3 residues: CASTSQGIYEQYF. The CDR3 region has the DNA TGTGCCAGCACAAGTCAGGGAATCTACGAGCAGTACTTC.

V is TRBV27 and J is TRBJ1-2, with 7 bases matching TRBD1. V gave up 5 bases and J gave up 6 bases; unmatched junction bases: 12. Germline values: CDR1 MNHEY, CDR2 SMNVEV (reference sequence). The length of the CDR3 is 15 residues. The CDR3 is CASSTRTGKRNGYTF. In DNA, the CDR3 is TGTGCCAGCAGTACCAGGACAGGAAAAAGGAATGGCTACACCTTC.

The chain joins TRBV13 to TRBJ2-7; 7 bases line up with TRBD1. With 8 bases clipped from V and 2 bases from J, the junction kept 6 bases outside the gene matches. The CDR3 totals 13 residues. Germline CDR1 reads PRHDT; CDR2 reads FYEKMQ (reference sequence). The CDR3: CASVKQGTYEQYF. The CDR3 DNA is TGTGCCAGCGTAAAACAGGGGACCTACGAGCAGTACTTC. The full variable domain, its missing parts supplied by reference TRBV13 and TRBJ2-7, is AAGVIQSPRHLIKEKRETATLKCYPIPRHDTVYWYQQGPGQDPQFLISFYEKMQSDKGSIPDRFSAQQFSDYHSELNMSSLELGDSALYFCASVKQGTYEQYFGPGTRLTVT.

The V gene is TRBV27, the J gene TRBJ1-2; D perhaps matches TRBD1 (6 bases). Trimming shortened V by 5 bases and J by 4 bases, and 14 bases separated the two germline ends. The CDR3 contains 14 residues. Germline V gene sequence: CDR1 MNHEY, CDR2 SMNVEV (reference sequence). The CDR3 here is CASSPQGGAYGYTF. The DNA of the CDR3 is TGTGCCAGCAGTCCACAGGGTGGGGCCTATGGCTACACCTTC.

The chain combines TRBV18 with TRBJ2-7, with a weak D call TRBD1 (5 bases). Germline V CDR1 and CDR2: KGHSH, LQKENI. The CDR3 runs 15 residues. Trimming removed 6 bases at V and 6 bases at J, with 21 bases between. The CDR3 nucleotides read TGTGCCAGCTCCCCTAACGACAGAAATCCTTCCGAGCAGTACTTC. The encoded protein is CASSPNDRNPSEQYF.

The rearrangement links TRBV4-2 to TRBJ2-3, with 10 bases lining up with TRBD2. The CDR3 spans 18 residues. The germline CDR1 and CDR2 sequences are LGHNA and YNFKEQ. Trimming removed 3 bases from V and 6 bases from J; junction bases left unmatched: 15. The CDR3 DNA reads TGTGCCAGCAGCCAGCCCCGGGGTAGCGGGGGGACCAAGGATACGCAGTATTTT. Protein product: CASSQPRGSGGTKDTQYF.

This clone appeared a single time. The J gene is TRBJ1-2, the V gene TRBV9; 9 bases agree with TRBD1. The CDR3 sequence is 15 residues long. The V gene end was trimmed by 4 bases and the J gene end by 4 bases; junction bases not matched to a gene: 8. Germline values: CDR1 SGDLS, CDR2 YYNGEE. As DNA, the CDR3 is TGTGCCAGCAGCCCAGGACAGGGGAACTCCTATGGCTACACCTTC. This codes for CASSPGQGNSYGYTF.

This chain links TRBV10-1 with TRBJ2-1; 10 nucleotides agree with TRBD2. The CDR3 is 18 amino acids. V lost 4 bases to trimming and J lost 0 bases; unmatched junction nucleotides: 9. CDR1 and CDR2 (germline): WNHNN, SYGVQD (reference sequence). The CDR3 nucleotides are TGCGCCAGCAGTGTCGGGCTAGCGGGGGCCCGCTCCTACAATGAGCAGTTCTTC. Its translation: CASSVGLAGARSYNEQFF.

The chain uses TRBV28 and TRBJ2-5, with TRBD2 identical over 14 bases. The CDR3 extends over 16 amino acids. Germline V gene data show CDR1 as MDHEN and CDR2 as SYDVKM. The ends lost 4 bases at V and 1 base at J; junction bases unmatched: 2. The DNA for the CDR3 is TGTGCCAGCAGTTCGGGACTAGCGGGGGCCCAAGAGACCCAGTACTTC. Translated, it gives CASSSGLAGAQETQYF.

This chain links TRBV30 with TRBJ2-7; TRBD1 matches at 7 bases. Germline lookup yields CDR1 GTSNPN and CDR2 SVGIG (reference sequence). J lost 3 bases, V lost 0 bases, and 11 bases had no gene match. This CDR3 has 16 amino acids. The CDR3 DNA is TGTGCCTGGAGTGTCCGGGTGACAGGGCTCTTCTACGAGCAGTACTTC. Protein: CAWSVRVTGLFYEQYF.

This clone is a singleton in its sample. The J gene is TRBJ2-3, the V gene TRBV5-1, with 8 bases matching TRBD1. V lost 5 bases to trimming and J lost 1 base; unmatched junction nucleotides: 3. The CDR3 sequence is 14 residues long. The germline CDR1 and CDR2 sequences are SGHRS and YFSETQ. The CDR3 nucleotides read TGCGCCAGCAGGGAGACAGGGGGCACAGATACGCAGTATTTT. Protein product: CASRETGGTDTQYF.

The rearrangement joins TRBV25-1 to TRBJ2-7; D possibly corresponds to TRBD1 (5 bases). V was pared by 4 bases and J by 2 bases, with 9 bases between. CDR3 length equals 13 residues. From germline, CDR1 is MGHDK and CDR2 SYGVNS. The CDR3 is CASSARQPYEQYF. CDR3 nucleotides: TGTGCCAGCAGTGCCCGACAGCCCTACGAGCAGTACTTC.

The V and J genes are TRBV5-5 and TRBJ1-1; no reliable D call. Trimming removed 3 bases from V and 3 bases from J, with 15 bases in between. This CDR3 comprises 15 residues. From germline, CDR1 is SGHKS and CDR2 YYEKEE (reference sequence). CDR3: CASSSSPAEHTEAFF. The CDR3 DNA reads TGTGCCAGCAGCTCGTCCCCAGCGGAACACACTGAAGCTTTCTTT.

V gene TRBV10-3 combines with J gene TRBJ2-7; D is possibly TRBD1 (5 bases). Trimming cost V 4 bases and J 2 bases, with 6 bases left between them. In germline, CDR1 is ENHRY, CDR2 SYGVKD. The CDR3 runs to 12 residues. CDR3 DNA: TGTGCCATCAGTGCGGACACCTACGAGCAGTACTTC. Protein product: CAISADTYEQYF.